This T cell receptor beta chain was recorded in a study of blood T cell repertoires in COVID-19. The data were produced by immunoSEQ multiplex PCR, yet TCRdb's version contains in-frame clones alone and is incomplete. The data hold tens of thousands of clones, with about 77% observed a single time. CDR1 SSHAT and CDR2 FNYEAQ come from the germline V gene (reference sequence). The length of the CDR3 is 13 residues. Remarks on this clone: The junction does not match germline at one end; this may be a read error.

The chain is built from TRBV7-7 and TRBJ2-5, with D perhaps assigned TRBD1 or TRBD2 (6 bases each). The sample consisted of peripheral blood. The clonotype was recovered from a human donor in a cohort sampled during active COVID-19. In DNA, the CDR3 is TGTGCTAGCAGCTTAGGGGGGCCTAGTCCCCAGTACTTC. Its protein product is CASSLGGPSPQYF.